This entry is about one T cell receptor (beta chain). Its antigen is not yet known. The record has no base qualities; no much larger clone is one base away. The sample comes from a study of T-cell reconstitution after alpha-beta-depleted transplantation in children (dated by TCRdb to 2016 to 2018). About the investigation overall: T-cell immune reconstitution after TCRalphabeta/CD19-depleted allogeneic hematopoietic cell transplantation in children was quantitatively tracked in the study by means of TCR repertoire profiling.

CDR1 and CDR2, looked up from the germline V gene, are SQVTM and ANQGSEA. Trimming removed 5 bases from V and 2 bases from J, leaving 10 bases between the germline ends. Including cysteine and phenylalanine, the CDR3 has 13 amino acids. Kept here is only the CDR3 DNA, which spans 39 bases and is read in frame from base 1. Library preparation employed PCR. Sequencing instrument: Illumina HiSeq 2500. Molecular barcoding was employed in the preparation of TCR libraries, with unique molecular identifiers being used to normalize TCRbeta repertoire quantification. Starting from the raw public reads, TCRdb applied fastp trimming at Q25, assembled clones with MiXCR and retained in-frame beta chains. CDR3 protein sequences are deduplicated, and each keeps its most common genes and DNA. For this sample the table gives about 540,000 distinct CDR3 sequences, of which 18% were detected only once. Of the sample, 3.3% is held by the ten largest clones.

The material was PBMCs from the stem cell graft donor, obtained from the stem cell graft. This receptor was obtained from a human donor who donated a stem cell graft to a child with acute lymphoblastic leukemia. The chain is made from TRBV29-1 and TRBJ2-1, with no reliable assignment of the D segment. CDR3 protein: CSVPPAAYNEQFF. The base sequence is TGCAGCGTTCCACCGGCCGCCTACAATGAGCAGTTCTTC.